A single T cell receptor (beta chain) is shown here with its context. The antigen is undetermined. In germline, CDR1 is SGDLS, CDR2 YYNGEE. The ends lost 3 bases at V and 6 bases at J; junction bases unmatched: 15. The CDR3 consists of 16 residues. Sequenced by immunoSEQ multiplex PCR; TCRdb stores in-frame clones only, minus some. The data show around 78,000 clones, with over 75% seen just once and 8.5% to 10% held by the top ten. This entry belongs to a study of T cells in localized non-small cell lung cancer. Study conclusions and caveats: Greater T cell density in blood accompanied longer overall survival. Clonality of T cells reached its maximum in uninvolved adjacent lung, surpassing tumor. The study sequenced only one region of the tumor. As a result, intratumor heterogeneity could not be excluded and remains possible. A median of approximately 50 of the top 100 tumor clones appeared in adjacent lung, which was paired and uninvolved.

Here the sequenced sample was peripheral blood, taken before any cancer treatment. This rearrangement joins TRBV9 to TRBJ2-7; TRBD2 aligns across 7 bases. This clonotype originated in a female donor aged 60 or older with stage I lung adenocarcinoma. CDR3 DNA sequence: TGTGCCAGCAGCGCGTCCGGCAGCGGGAAGACCCGCGAGCAGTACTTC. It specifies CASSASGSGKTREQYF.